This T cell receptor (beta chain) originates from a study of shared clonotypes between healthy human individuals. V dropped 6 bases and J dropped 7 bases, with 13 bases sitting between them. Germline CDR1 is KGHSH and CDR2 is LQKENI. The CDR3 runs to 13 residues. Generated by immunoSEQ multiplex PCR, the TCRdb table keeps only in-frame clones and is missing some. The sample has roughly 2.6 million clones, roughly nine tenths seen once. Study-level findings and limits: When naive CD4 clonotypes were compared across several donors, about 4.8% were shared.

This clone was detected a few times. Its specificity is unknown. V is TRBV18 and J is TRBJ1-5; D is unresolved. This receptor was identified in a man younger than 30 in good health. The sample was naive CD4+ T cells sorted from blood. The sample's subset: CD45RA+ positively selected. Written as DNA, the CDR3 is TGTGCCAGCTCGTTGACACTGAACCAGCCCCAGCATTTT. Protein: CASSLTLNQPQHF.